This section outlines one TCR beta chain sequence together with its context. Its antigen is not yet known. No much larger clone exists at a distance of one base, and base qualities are not known. This sample is drawn from a study of blood T cell repertoires in COVID-19 (dated by TCRdb to 2020 to 2021). Context from the whole study: Samples covering the acute and convalescent phases of COVID-19 were provided by collaborators in the United States, Italy and Spain. The prospective study material was composed of cDNA or gDNA derived from T cells, B-cell-depleted T cells, or PBMCs. Subjects who had been exposed to COVID-19, were actively infected with it, or had recovered from it provided the deeply sampled blood TCRbeta repertoires that made up the dataset. The repertoires were made available in a free public database intended to serve as a resource for research on the immune response to SARS-CoV-2. Samples came from the ongoing ImmuneRACE study (first 160 participants) plus 1,254 subjects from 6 global collaborators. A de-identified subject ID, COVID-19 status, age in years and sex were almost always included in the sample metadata. Where HLA class I and class II types were available, the types were taken from metadata supplied by the sample provider, not from assay-based typing.

Whole blood was collected in K2EDTA tubes by collaborating institutions according to the institutions' own protocols. For TCRbeta analysis, collaborator samples were shipped as frozen whole blood, as isolated PBMCs, or as DNA extracted from either sample type. TCRbeta CDR3 regions were amplified from genomic DNA using the immunoSEQ Assay, a bias-controlled multiplex PCR. For the original study's pipeline: The number of nucleated cells in each sample was estimated from the amplification of reference gene primers within the assay. Sequence reads were collapsed and filtered to measure the absolute abundance of every unique TCRbeta CDR3 rearrangement. For each sample, productive Simpson clonality was calculated as the square root of Simpson's diversity index over productive rearrangements. Entries here come from immuneACCESS through TCRdb and include only in-frame sequences with V and J called. Some clones fail to appear in such tables; in the studies checked, an unresolved V gene covers under half of the shortfall, and the cause of the remainder is unknown. V, J and clone size are taken as reported in that table, and D and trimming were inferred from the DNA itself. The sample table shows 280,000 or so clones, and 88% are seen once. The ten top clones hold approximately 8.5% of the sample.

The CDR3 numbers 14 residues from cysteine through phenylalanine. Left in the record is the CDR3 DNA by itself, 42 bases read in frame from the first base. Looking up the germline V gene yields CDR1 SGHDN and CDR2 FVKESK. The trim is 5 bases for V and 4 bases for J, with a gap of 12 bases between the germline ends. Summary of the overall study and its limitations: How much clinical and demographic metadata was included differed by source and by participant, and the metadata was provided uncurated.

The source of this sequence is a young man with active or convalescent COVID-19. The chain couples TRBV14 to TRBJ1-3; a weak D assignment points to TRBD1 (5 bases agree). Input material: peripheral blood. The sequenced DNA: TGTGCCAGCAGCTTCCGGGGGTCCGGAAACACCATATATTTT. This encodes CASSFRGSGNTIYF.